One and the same sample provided the 13 T cell receptor beta chains below, sequenced in a study of blood T cell repertoires in COVID-19. Assay: immunoSEQ multiplex PCR; the TCRdb copy retains only in-frame clones and omits some. The sample has about 44,000 clones; approximately 79% are singletons. The source material was peripheral blood. These receptors were collected from a human donor in a cohort sampled during active COVID-19.

The chain is built from TRBV19 and TRBJ2-1; 11 bases are a match to TRBD2. With 4 bases clipped from V and 5 bases from J, the junction kept 4 bases outside the gene matches. This CDR3 region has 15 residues. Germline CDR1 and CDR2: LNHDA and SQIVND (reference sequence). The CDR3 DNA follows: TGTGCCAGTAGTACCCTAGCGGGGGGCCACAATGAGCAGTTCTTC. Protein sequence: CASSTLAGGHNEQFF.

This chain connects TRBV30 to TRBJ2-5; 14 bases map to TRBD2. The germline CDR1 and CDR2 sequences are GTSNPN and SVGIG (reference sequence). Germline trimming cut 6 bases from V and 8 bases from J; bases unmatched to any gene: 8. The CDR3 is 14 residues long. The CDR3 region is CACPATSGGVTQYF. The CDR3 DNA sequence: TGTGCCTGCCCGGCGACTAGCGGGGGGGTCACCCAGTACTTC.

This sequence joins TRBV27 and TRBJ2-1; 8 bases fit TRBD1. Per the germline V gene, CDR1 is MNHEY and CDR2 is SMNVEV (reference sequence). Unmatched junction bases numbered 9, after V lost 8 bases and J lost 0 bases. The CDR3 extends over 16 amino acids. CDR3 bases: TGTGCCAGCGTCGGAGGAGGACAGGGCTCCTACAATGAGCAGTTCTTC. Translating gives CASVGGGQGSYNEQFF.

J is TRBJ2-2 and V is TRBV19; 15 bases map to TRBD2. The germline CDR1 and CDR2 sequences are LNHDA and SQIVND (reference sequence). The CDR3 is made up of 18 amino acids. V was clipped by 5 bases and J by 5 bases; unmatched bases: 9. The CDR3, as DNA: TGTGCCAGTAGTGCGGGACTAGCGGGGGGAGGTCCAACCGGGGAGCTGTTTTTT. This sequence encodes CASSAGLAGGGPTGELFF.

This clone was picked up one time. The gene calls are TRBV7-9 and TRBJ2-7, with 7 positions matching TRBD1. V lost 5 bases to trimming and J lost 6 bases; unmatched junction nucleotides: 7. The CDR3 sequence is 13 residues long. Germline assignment: CDR1 SEHNR and CDR2 FQNEAQ (reference sequence). The CDR3 DNA sequence: TGTGCCAGCAGCCCCCGGGACAGTGGCGAGCAGTACGTC. Its translation is CASSPRDSGEQYV.

This sequence joins TRBV6-5 and TRBJ2-7; 8 nucleotides line up with TRBD1. CDR3 length equals 15 residues. Losses at the gene ends were 2 bases for V and 7 bases for J; bases not matched to a gene: 10. Germline loops: CDR1 MNHEY, CDR2 SVGAGI. DNA for the CDR3: TGTGCCAGCAGTTACGATGGACAGGGCATCCGAGAGCAGTACTTC. Residues: CASSYDGQGIREQYF.

The CDR3 DNA reads TGCGCCAGCAGCCAAGATTTTCCGAATGAGCAGTTCTTC. It specifies CASSQDFPNEQFF. This sequence joins TRBV4-3 and TRBJ2-1, with no clear D. Germline V gives CDR1 LGHNA, CDR2 YSLEER. Trimming took off 0 bases at V and 7 bases at J, with 7 bases between the two ends. The CDR3 loop spans 13 amino acids.

The chain recombines TRBV15 with TRBJ1-2, with 7 bases that match TRBD1. Germline-derived CDR1 and CDR2 are LNHNV and YYDKDF (reference sequence). The CDR3 is made up of 15 amino acids. The J segment lost 6 bases and the V segment lost 5 bases, leaving 12 bases of the junction unmatched. As DNA, the CDR3 is TGTGCCACCAGCTCCCGGACAGGCCCCATACATGGCTACACCTTC. Translating it yields CATSSRTGPIHGYTF.

The CDR3 loop reads CASSTGREGETQYF. The CDR3 DNA reads as TGCGCCAGCAGCACGGGTAGGGAGGGGGAGACCCAGTACTTC. This chain joins TRBV5-1 and TRBJ2-5; 7 nucleotides agree with TRBD2. Germline loops: CDR1 SGHRS, CDR2 YFSETQ. The CDR3 spans 14 residues. Trimming cost V 4 bases and J 5 bases; bases outside gene matches: 8.

This clone was observed once. The V and J genes are TRBV9 and TRBJ1-4, with D maybe TRBD1 (5 bases). Per germline, CDR1 SGDLS and CDR2 YYNGEE. Trimming removed 1 base from V and 0 bases from J, with 10 bases in between. The CDR3 totals 16 residues. The CDR3 DNA is TGTGCCAGCAGCGTATCTCTAGGGGCAACTAATGAAAAACTGTTTTTT. Translating it yields CASSVSLGATNEKLFF.

V gene TRBV5-1 combines with J gene TRBJ2-1; 12 bases match TRBD2. CDR1 is SGHRS, CDR2 YFSETQ, per germline. The CDR3 has 16 amino acids. Trimming cost V 0 bases and J 5 bases; bases outside gene matches: 3. In DNA, the CDR3 is TGCGCCAGCAGCTTGGGACTAGCGGGGGAGAACAATGAGCAGTTCTTC. Its translation: CASSLGLAGENNEQFF.

This clone was seen a few times. The V call is TRBV13, the J call TRBJ2-7, with 7 bases identical to TRBD1. The germline gives CDR1 PRHDT, CDR2 FYEKMQ (reference sequence). The V and J ends lost 6 bases and 2 bases, in that order; junction bases with no gene match: 13. This CDR3 is built from 16 residues. CDR3 residues: CASSPDRDSVTYEQYF. In nucleotides, the CDR3 is TGTGCCAGCAGTCCCGACCGGGACAGCGTGACCTACGAGCAGTACTTC.

J is TRBJ1-5 and V is TRBV27; TRBD1 agrees at 7 bases. V lost 6 bases, J lost 5 bases, and 10 bases stayed unmatched. The CDR3 has 15 amino acids. Germline V lookup: CDR1 MNHEY, CDR2 SMNVEV (reference sequence). CDR3 in DNA: TGTGCCAGCAGCTCATACAGGGGAAGCGATCAGCCCCAGCATTTT. Protein product: CASSSYRGSDQPQHF.